The 25 T cell receptor beta chains below come from one sample, sequenced in a study of blood T cell repertoires in COVID-19. Here immunoSEQ multiplex PCR was the method, and the copy in TCRdb shows in-frame clones only, minus some. Of fewer than 70,000 clones in the sample, 84% were seen once. Sequenced material: peripheral blood. Receptors originate from a woman in her sixties or seventies with acute or convalescent COVID-19.

This chain joins TRBV9 and TRBJ1-1; 7 bases are a match to TRBD1. J gave up 1 base and V 3 bases, and 9 bases lay outside the gene matches. Germline V CDR1 and CDR2: SGDLS, YYNGEE. The CDR3 is 16 amino acids. CDR3 sequence: CASSGARDRPNTEAFF. The CDR3 coding sequence is TGTGCCAGCAGCGGGGCTCGGGACAGACCGAACACTGAAGCTTTCTTT.

J is TRBJ1-1 and V is TRBV5-1; D is perhaps TRBD1 (6 bases). The V gene's germline CDR1 is SGHRS and CDR2 YFSETQ. There are 14 residues in the CDR3. The V and J ends lost 4 bases and 1 base respectively, with 11 bases between them. DNA for the CDR3: TGCGCCAGCAGCAGGGGGTTGGAGAACACTGAAGCTTTCTTT. It codes for CASSRGLENTEAFF.

The CDR3 here is CASSQTTGGDTGELFF. The CDR3 coding sequence is TGCGCCAGCAGCCAAACGACAGGGGGAGACACCGGGGAGCTGTTTTTT. The rearrangement links TRBV5-1 to TRBJ2-2, with 9 bases fitting TRBD1. Losses at the gene ends were 4 bases for V and 3 bases for J; bases not matched to a gene: 7. There are 16 residues in the CDR3. Per the germline V gene, CDR1 is SGHRS and CDR2 is YFSETQ.

The chain uses TRBV12-5 and TRBJ1-3, with 12 bases fitting TRBD1. The CDR3 consists of 19 residues. From germline, CDR1 is LGHNT and CDR2 FRNRAP. J was trimmed by 0 bases and V by 2 bases; bases with no gene match: 8. The CDR3 region has the DNA TGTGCTAGTGGTTTGACAAGGGACAGGGGGCTCTTCTCTGGAAACACCATATATTTT. Protein product: CASGLTRDRGLFSGNTIYF.

The rearrangement links TRBV19 to TRBJ2-2, with 9 bases matching TRBD1. The length of the CDR3 is 16 residues. CDR1 and CDR2 from the germline V gene are LNHDA and SQIVND (reference sequence). Trimming cost V 6 bases and J 4 bases; bases outside gene matches: 9. The CDR3 bases are TGTGCCAGTAGGCCAACTCCGGGACAGGGCACCGGGGAGCTGTTTTTT. It is translated as CASRPTPGQGTGELFF.

The DNA for the CDR3 is TGTGCCACCTCGGGACAGGGAGGGTACTCTGGAAACACCATATATTTT. It yields the protein CATSGQGGYSGNTIYF. The V gene is TRBV7-2, the J gene TRBJ1-3; 9 bases line up with TRBD1. Germline V gene sequence: CDR1 SGHTA, CDR2 FQGNSA. CDR3 length equals 16 residues. V lost 10 bases, J lost 0 bases, and 10 bases stayed unmatched.

This chain links TRBV2 with TRBJ1-2, with 12 nucleotides matching TRBD1. Germline-derived CDR1 and CDR2 are SNHLY and FYNNEI. The CDR3 runs 14 residues. V trimming: 5 bases; J trimming: 7 bases; junction bases outside the gene matches: 5. CDR3 sequence reads: CASSPGQGAFGYTF. The CDR3 region has the DNA TGTGCCAGCAGTCCGGGACAGGGGGCTTTTGGCTACACCTTC.

The chain couples TRBV6-6 to TRBJ1-6; D gene unclear. The CDR3 has 12 residues. CDR1 is MNHNY and CDR2 is SVGAGI in the germline V gene (reference sequence). Deletions cut 6 bases from V and 7 bases from J, with 7 bases between. CDR3 sequence reads: CASSGANSPLHF. CDR3 nucleotide sequence: TGTGCCAGCAGCGGAGCCAATTCACCCCTCCACTTT.

The rearrangement uses TRBV15 and TRBJ1-6; 10 bases map to TRBD1. The CDR3 has 15 amino acids. Germline V gene lookup returns CDR1 LNHNV and CDR2 YYDKDF (reference sequence). The V segment lost 1 base and the J segment 8 bases; nucleotides outside the gene matches: 2. CDR3 nucleotides: TGTGCCACCAGCAGAGCTGGGACAGGGGATTCACCCCTCCACTTT. Translating it yields CATSRAGTGDSPLHF.

The V call is TRBV10-3, the J call TRBJ1-5; tentatively, D is TRBD1 (5 bases). Germline CDR1 and CDR2: ENHRY and SYGVKD. This CDR3 contains 15 residues. Trimming stripped 2 bases from V and 1 base from J, with 9 bases between. The CDR3 here is CAISEERGSNQPQHF. The CDR3, as DNA: TGTGCCATCAGTGAGGAAAGGGGAAGCAATCAGCCCCAGCATTTT.

V usage is TRBV11-2 and J usage is TRBJ1-1; D uncertain. The CDR3 runs to 15 residues. Looked up from germline, CDR1 is SGHAT and CDR2 is FQNNGV. V dropped 0 bases and J dropped 0 bases, with 8 bases sitting between them. The CDR3 spells CASSLDPGVNTEAFF. The CDR3 DNA is TGTGCCAGCAGCTTAGATCCCGGAGTGAACACTGAAGCTTTCTTT.

V is TRBV10-2 and J is TRBJ1-2; D perhaps matches TRBD1 (6 bases). V dropped 0 bases and J dropped 3 bases, with 17 bases sitting between them. In germline, CDR1 is WSHSY, CDR2 SAAADI. The CDR3 has 17 residues. CDR3 coding DNA: TGCGCCAGCAGTGAGTCCCCTCTGTGGGGGGGCGACTATGGCTACACCTTC. This translates into CASSESPLWGGDYGYTF.

This chain connects TRBV6-5 to TRBJ1-1, with 7 bases matching TRBD1. CDR3 length: 13 amino acids. V lost 7 bases, J lost 0 bases, and 2 bases stayed unmatched. Germline lookup yields CDR1 MNHEY and CDR2 SVGAGI. The CDR3 DNA reads as TGTGCCAGCAAAGGGACAGTGAACACTGAAGCTTTCTTT. Translating it yields CASKGTVNTEAFF.

The V and J genes are TRBV6-5 and TRBJ1-2; a weak D match, TRBD1 (6 bases). The CDR3 is made up of 15 amino acids. V gave up 5 bases and J gave up 8 bases, with 21 bases separating them. CDR1 and CDR2 from the germline V gene are MNHEY and SVGAGI. The CDR3 coding sequence is TGTGCCAGCAGTCCCCAGCACGTACAGGGTCGAGGCTACACCTTC. The encoded protein is CASSPQHVQGRGYTF.

This sequence joins TRBV19 and TRBJ2-7, with 10 nucleotides matching TRBD1. The germline gives CDR1 LNHDA, CDR2 SQIVND (reference sequence). J lost 5 bases, V lost 5 bases, and 9 bases had no gene match. This CDR3 comprises 15 residues. The CDR3, as DNA: TGTGCCAGTAGTTTATCCCCGACAGGGGGCCACGAGCAGTACTTC. This codes for CASSLSPTGGHEQYF.

This rearrangement joins TRBV29-1 to TRBJ2-7; TRBD1 matches 9 bases. V lost 5 bases to trimming and J lost 4 bases; unmatched junction nucleotides: 6. This CDR3 has 13 residues. CDR1 is SQVTM and CDR2 is ANQGSEA in the germline V gene. CDR3 DNA: TGCAGCGTTCTGGGACAGGGTCTATACGAGCAGTACTTC. It codes for CSVLGQGLYEQYF.

This rearrangement joins TRBV11-2 to TRBJ2-1, with 10 bases identical to TRBD2. Germline V gene data show CDR1 as SGHAT and CDR2 as FQNNGV. The V and J ends lost 5 bases and 4 bases, in that order; junction bases with no gene match: 11. The CDR3 runs to 17 residues. The CDR3 spells CASSLRASGGRYNEQFF. As DNA, the CDR3 is TGTGCCAGCAGCCTTCGAGCTAGCGGGGGTCGGTACAATGAGCAGTTCTTC.

This chain joins TRBV5-1 and TRBJ2-3; D is undetermined. CDR1 SGHRS and CDR2 YFSETQ come from the germline V gene. The germline V and J ends were trimmed by 5 bases and 2 bases, with 12 bases remaining between them. The CDR3 runs to 14 residues. This CDR3 is CASSIADYTDTQYF. The CDR3 coding sequence is TGCGCCAGCAGTATCGCAGATTACACAGATACGCAGTATTTT.

The V call is TRBV19, the J call TRBJ1-3, with D possibly TRBD1 on 5 matching bases. This CDR3 has 14 amino acids. V gave up 6 bases and J gave up 0 bases, with 9 bases separating them. CDR1 and CDR2 from the germline V gene are LNHDA and SQIVND (reference sequence). The CDR3 sequence is CASRQDLSGNTIYF. The CDR3 nucleotides are TGTGCCAGTAGACAGGACCTCTCTGGAAACACCATATATTTT.

The chain carries TRBV3-1 (or the pseudogene TRBV3-2) and TRBJ1-4; 8 bases fit TRBD1. The V and J ends lost 1 base and 5 bases, in that order; junction bases with no gene match: 0. The CDR3 covers 14 residues. In germline, CDR1 is LGHDT, CDR2 YNNKEL (reference sequence). CDR3: CASSQGTGNEKLFF. The CDR3 region has the DNA TGTGCCAGCAGCCAAGGGACAGGGAATGAAAAACTGTTTTTT.

The chain combines TRBV11-2 with TRBJ1-4; a possible D gene is TRBD1 (5 bases). Germline CDR1 and CDR2: SGHAT and FQNNGV. This CDR3 is built from 13 residues. Trimming removed 5 bases at V and 7 bases at J, with 11 bases between. The CDR3 loop reads CASSPGAAEKLFF. In DNA form, the CDR3 reads TGTGCCAGCAGCCCTGGGGCAGCTGAAAAACTGTTTTTT.

This chain links TRBV7-3 with TRBJ2-1; maybe TRBD1 (6 bases). CDR1 SGHTA and CDR2 FQGTGA come from the germline V gene. The CDR3 extends over 13 amino acids. Deletions cut 5 bases from V and 10 bases from J, with 15 bases between. In DNA, the CDR3 is TGTGCCAGCAGCCCAATTGGGGGCGTCGAGCAGTTCTTC. This translates into CASSPIGGVEQFF.

This clone was counted once. The V and J genes are TRBV5-1 and TRBJ1-1; no reliable D call. CDR3 length: 11 amino acids. Trimming shortened V by 6 bases and J by 2 bases, and 5 bases separated the two germline ends. Per germline, CDR1 SGHRS and CDR2 YFSETQ. CDR3 residues: CASTGNTEAFF. The CDR3 bases are TGCGCCAGCACAGGAAACACTGAAGCTTTCTTT.

This clone appeared a few times. The rearrangement links TRBV5-1 to TRBJ2-1; 8 bases agree with TRBD1. The CDR3 loop spans 15 amino acids. The ends lost 0 bases at V and 7 bases at J; junction bases unmatched: 6. Germline CDR1 is SGHRS and CDR2 is YFSETQ. Here the CDR3 DNA reads TGCGCCAGCAGCTTGGAAGGACAGGGTTCAAATGAGCAGTTCTTC. Encoded protein: CASSLEGQGSNEQFF.

The gene calls are TRBV6-5 and TRBJ2-3, with a possible D match to TRBD1 (5 bases). CDR1 is MNHEY, CDR2 SVGAGI, per germline. This CDR3 is 15 amino acids long. V gave up 7 bases and J gave up 2 bases, with 16 bases separating them. The CDR3 coding sequence is TGTGCCAGCACCTCCTCTAGGGGCAACACAGATACGCAGTATTTT. Translating it yields CASTSSRGNTDTQYF.